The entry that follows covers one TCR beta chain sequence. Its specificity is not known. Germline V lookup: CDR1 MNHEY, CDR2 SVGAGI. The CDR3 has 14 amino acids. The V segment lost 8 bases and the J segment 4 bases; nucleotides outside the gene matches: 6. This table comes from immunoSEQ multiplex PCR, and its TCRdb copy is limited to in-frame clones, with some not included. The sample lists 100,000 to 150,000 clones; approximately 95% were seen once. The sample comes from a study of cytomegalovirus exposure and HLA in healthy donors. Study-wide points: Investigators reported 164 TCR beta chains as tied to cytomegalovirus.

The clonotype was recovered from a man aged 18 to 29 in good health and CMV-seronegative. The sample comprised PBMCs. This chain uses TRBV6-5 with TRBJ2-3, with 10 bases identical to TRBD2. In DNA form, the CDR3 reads TGTGCCAGCGCCGAGCGGGAGGGGGCAGATACGCAGTATTTT. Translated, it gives CASAEREGADTQYF.